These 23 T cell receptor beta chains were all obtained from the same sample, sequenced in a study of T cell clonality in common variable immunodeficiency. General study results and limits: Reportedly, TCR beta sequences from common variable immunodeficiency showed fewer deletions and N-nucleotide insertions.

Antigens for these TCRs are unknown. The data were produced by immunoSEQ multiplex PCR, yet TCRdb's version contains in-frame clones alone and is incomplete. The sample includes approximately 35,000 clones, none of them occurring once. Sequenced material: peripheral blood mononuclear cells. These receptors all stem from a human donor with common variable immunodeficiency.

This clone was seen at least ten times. CDR3 bases read: TGTGCCAGCAGCGCGGGAGTAAATACG. Translation gives CASSAGVNT. The whole CDR3 reads CASSAGVNTQYF. The rearrangement uses TRBV7-2 and TRBJ2-3, with 7 positions matching TRBD2. The missing CDR3 end, 3 residues past where the read stops, is filled in from the germline J gene. CDR3 length: 12 residues. Trimming cost V 5 bases and J 7 bases; bases outside gene matches: 3. Germline loops: CDR1 SGHTA, CDR2 FQGNSA.

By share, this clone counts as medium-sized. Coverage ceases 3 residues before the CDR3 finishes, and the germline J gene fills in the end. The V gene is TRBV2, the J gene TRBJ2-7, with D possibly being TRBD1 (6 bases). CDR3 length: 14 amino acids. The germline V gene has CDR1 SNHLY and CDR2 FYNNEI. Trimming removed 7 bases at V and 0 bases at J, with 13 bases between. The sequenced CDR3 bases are TGTGCCAGCAACCGGGCAGGGGTCTCCTACGAG. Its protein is CASNRAGVSYE. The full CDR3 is CASNRAGVSYEQYF.

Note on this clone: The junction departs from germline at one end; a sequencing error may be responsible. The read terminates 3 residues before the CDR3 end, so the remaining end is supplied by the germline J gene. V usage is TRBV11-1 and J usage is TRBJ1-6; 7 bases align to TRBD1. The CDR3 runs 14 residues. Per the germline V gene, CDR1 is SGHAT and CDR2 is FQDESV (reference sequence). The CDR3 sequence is CASSLQGEDSTLHF. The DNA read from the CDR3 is TGTGCCAGCAGCTTACAGGGGGAGGATTCAACC.

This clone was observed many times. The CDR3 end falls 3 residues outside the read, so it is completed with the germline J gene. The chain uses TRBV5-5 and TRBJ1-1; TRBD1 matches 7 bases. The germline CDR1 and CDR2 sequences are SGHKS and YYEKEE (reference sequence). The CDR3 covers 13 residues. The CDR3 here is CASSFTGALEAFF. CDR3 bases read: TGTGCCAGCAGCTTCACAGGGGCCCTTGAG. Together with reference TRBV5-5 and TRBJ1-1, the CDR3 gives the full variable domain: DAGVTQSPTHLIKTRGQQVTLRCSPISGHKSVSWYQQVLGQGPQFIFQYYEKEERGRGNFPDRFSARQFPNYSSELNVNALLLGDSALYLCASSFTGALEAFFGQGTRLTVV.

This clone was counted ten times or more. The CDR3 bases that were read are TGTGCCACCATTTCTCGCGGGGGCGGCTACGAG. Its translation: CATISRGGGYE. The full CDR3 sequence reads CATISRGGGYEQYF. This rearrangement joins TRBV24-1 to TRBJ2-7; D is perhaps TRBD2 (7 bases). The read comes to an end 3 residues before the CDR3 does, leaving the germline J gene to fill in the end. The CDR3 spans 14 residues. With 8 bases removed from V and 3 bases from J, the gap between germline ends came to 16 bases. In germline, CDR1 is KGHDR, CDR2 SFDVKD.

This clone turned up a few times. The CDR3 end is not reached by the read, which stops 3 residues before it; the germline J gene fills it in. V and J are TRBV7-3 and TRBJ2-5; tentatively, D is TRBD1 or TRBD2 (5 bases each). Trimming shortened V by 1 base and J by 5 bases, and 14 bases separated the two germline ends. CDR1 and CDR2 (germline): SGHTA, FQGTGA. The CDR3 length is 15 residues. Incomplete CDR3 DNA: TGTGCCAGCAGCTTAAGCGGACAATGGAGGGAGACC. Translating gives CASSLSGQWRET. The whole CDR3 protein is CASSLSGQWRETQYF.

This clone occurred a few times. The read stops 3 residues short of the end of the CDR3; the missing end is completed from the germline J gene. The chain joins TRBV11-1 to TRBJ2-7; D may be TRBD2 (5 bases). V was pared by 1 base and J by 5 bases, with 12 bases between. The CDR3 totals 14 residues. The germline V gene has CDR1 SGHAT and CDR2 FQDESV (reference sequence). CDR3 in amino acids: CASSLDRVSDEQYF. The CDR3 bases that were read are TGTGCCAGCAGCTTAGATAGGGTTAGCGACGAG.

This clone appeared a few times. The CDR3 loop is CAWSVWGRGNYEQYF. The CDR3 DNA, read in part, is TGTGCCTGGAGTGTATGGGGCAGGGGAAACTACGAG. The chain combines TRBV30 with TRBJ2-7, with D perhaps TRBD1 (6 bases). The sequence runs out 3 residues before the end of the CDR3; the remainder is reconstructed from the germline J gene. The CDR3 runs 15 residues. Germline-derived CDR1 and CDR2 are GTSNPN and SVGIG (reference sequence). Trimming removed 0 bases from V and 3 bases from J, with 15 bases in between. The full variable domain, rest sourced from reference TRBV30 and TRBJ2-7, is SQTIHQWPATLVQPVGSPLSLECTVEGTSNPNLYWYRQAAGRGLQLLFYSVGIGQISSEVPQNLSASRPQDRQFILSSKKLLLSDSGFYLCAWSVWGRGNYEQYFGPGTRLTVT.

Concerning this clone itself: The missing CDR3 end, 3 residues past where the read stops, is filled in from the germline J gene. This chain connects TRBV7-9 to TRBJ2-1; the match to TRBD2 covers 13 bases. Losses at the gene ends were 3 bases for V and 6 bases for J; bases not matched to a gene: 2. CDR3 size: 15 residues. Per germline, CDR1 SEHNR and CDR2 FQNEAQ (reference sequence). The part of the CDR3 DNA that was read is TGTGCCAGCAGCTTTACTAGCGGGAGGGGCAATGAG. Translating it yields CASSFTSGRGNE. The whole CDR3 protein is CASSFTSGRGNEQFF.

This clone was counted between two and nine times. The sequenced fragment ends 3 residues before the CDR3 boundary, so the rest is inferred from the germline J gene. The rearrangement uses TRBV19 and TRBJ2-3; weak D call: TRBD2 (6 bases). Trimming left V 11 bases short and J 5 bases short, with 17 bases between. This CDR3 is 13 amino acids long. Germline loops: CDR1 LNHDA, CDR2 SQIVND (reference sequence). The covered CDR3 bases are TGTGCCGGCAAGGGACCGGGGGAAGATACG. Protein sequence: CAGKGPGEDT. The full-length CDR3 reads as CAGKGPGEDTQYF.

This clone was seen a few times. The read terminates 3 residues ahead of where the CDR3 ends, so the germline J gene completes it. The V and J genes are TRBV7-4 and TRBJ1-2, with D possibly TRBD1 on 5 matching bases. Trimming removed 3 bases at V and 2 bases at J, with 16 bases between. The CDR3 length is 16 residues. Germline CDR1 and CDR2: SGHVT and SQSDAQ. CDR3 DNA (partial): TGTGCCAGCAGCTTGTCCCAAGCGAGGGGAAACTATGGC. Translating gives CASSLSQARGNYG. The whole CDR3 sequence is CASSLSQARGNYGYTF.

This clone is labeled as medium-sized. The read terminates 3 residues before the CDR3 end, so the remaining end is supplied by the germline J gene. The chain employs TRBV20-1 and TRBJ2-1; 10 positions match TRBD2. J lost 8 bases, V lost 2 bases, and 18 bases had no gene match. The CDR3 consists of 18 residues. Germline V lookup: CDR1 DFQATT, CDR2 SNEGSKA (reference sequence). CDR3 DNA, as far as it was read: TGCAGTGCTAGACCCTGGTCGAGCGGGAGGGCCCTTGGCGATGAG. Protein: CSARPWSSGRALGDE. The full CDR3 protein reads CSARPWSSGRALGDEQFF.

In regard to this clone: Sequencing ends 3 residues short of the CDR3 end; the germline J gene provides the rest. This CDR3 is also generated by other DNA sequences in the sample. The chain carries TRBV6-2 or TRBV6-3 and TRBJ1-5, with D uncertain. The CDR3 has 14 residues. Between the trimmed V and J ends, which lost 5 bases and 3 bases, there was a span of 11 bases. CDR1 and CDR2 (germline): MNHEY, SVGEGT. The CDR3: CASSRGGSNQPQHF. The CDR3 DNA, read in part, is TGTGCCAGCAGTCGGGGTGGCTCCAATCAGCCC.

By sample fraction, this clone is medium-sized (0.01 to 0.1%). The CDR3 sequence is CASSVQGQGAASPLHF. CDR3 DNA (partial): TGTGCCAGCAGTGTACAAGGACAGGGGGCTGCTTCACCC. The chain links TRBV28 to TRBJ1-6, with 11 bases matching TRBD1. The CDR3 extends 3 residues past the end of the read, so its final part is completed from the germline J gene. V shed 5 bases and J 9 bases; nucleotides not matched to a gene: 9. CDR3 size: 16 residues. Per germline, CDR1 MDHEN and CDR2 SYDVKM.

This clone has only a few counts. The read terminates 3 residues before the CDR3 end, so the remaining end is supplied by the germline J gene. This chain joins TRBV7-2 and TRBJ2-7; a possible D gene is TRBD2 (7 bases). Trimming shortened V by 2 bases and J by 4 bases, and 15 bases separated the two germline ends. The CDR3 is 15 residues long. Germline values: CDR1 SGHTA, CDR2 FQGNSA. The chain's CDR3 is CASSLSAGARYEQYF. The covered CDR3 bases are TGTGCCAGCAGCTTAAGCGCGGGGGCGCGGTACGAG.

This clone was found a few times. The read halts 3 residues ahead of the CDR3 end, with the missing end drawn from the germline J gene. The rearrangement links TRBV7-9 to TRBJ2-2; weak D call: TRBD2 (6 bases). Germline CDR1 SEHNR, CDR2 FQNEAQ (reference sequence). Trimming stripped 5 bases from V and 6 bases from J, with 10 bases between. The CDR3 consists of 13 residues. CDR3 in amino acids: CASSPGDSGELFF. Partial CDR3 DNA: TGTGCCAGCAGCCCCGGGGACTCCGGGGAG.

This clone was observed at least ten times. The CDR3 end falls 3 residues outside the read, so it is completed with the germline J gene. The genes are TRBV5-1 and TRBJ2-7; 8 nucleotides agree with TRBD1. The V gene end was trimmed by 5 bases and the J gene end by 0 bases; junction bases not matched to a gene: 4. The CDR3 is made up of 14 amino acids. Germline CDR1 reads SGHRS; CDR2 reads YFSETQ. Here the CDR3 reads CASSRDRGSYEQYF. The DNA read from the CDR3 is TGCGCCAGCAGTCGTGACAGGGGCTCCTACGAG.

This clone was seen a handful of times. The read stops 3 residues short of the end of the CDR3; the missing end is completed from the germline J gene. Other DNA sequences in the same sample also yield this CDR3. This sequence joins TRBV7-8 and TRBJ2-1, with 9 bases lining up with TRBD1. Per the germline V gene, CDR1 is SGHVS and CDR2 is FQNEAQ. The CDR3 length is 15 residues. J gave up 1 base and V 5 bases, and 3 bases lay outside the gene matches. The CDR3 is CASSPDRGSYNEQFF. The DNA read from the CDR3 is TGTGCCAGCAGCCCTGACAGGGGGTCCTACAATGAG.

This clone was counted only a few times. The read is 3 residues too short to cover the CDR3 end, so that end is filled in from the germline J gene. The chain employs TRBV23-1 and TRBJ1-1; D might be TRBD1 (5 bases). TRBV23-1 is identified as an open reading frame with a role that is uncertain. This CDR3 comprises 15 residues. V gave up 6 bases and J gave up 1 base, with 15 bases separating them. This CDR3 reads CASSQEGHPNTEAFF. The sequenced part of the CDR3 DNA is TGCGCCAGCAGCCAAGAAGGACACCCGAACACTGAA.

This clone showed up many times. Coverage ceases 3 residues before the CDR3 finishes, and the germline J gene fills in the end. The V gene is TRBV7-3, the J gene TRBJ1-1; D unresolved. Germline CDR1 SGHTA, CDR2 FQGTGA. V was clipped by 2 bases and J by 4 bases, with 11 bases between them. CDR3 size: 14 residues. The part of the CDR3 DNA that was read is TGTGCCAGCAGCTTAGTCCCAGAGGGCACTGAA. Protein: CASSLVPEGTE. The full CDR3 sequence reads CASSLVPEGTEAFF.

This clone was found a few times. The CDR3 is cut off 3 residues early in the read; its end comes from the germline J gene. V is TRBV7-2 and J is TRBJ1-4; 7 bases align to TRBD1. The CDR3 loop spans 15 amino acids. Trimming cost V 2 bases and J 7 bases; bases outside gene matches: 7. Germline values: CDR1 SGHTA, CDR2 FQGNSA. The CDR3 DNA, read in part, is TGTGCCAGCAGCTTATCCGGACAGGTTGTTGAAAAA. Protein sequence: CASSLSGQVVEK. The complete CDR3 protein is CASSLSGQVVEKLFF.

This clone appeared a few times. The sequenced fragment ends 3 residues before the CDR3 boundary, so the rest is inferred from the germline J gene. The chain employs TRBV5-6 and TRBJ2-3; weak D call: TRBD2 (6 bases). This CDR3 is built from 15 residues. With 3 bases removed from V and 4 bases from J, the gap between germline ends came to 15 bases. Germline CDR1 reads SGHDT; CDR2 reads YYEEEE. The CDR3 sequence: CASSSTRFIADTQYF. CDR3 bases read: TGTGCCAGCAGCTCGACTAGGTTTATCGCAGATACG.

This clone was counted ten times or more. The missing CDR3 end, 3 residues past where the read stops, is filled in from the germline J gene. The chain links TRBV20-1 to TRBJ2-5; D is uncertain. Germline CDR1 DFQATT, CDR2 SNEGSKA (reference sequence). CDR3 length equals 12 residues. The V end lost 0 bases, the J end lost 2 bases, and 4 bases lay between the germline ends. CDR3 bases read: TGCAGTGCTAGAGACCTTCAAGAGACC. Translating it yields CSARDLQET. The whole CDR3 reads CSARDLQETQYF.